This T cell receptor (beta chain) was obtained from a study of cytomegalovirus exposure and HLA in healthy donors (dated by TCRdb to the late 2010s). Notes on the research overall: An earlier analysis of some 600 of the donors reported about 280 Gb of sequence data and around 110 million unique TCR beta sequences obtained from 150 million to 200 million T cells. The study aimed to test whether signatures of past pathogen exposure could be identified by cataloging public T cell receptors. Class I and class II HLA loci were covered by the typing at four-digit resolution. An earlier analysis of fewer than 750 of the donors used high-throughput TCR beta sequencing to judge whether each TCR beta V gene segment behaved as functional or pseudogenic. Across 300 to 400 genotyped donors of the cohort, an average of approximately 240,000 unique TCR beta nucleotide sequences per donor were sequenced, and approximately 17% of those sequences were non-productive. To predict cytomegalovirus infection status, the study combined high-throughput TCR immunosequencing, statistical association of individual TCRs with disease status, and machine learning. The genetic ancestry cluster associated with self-reported Caucasian donors included 81% of the approximately 410 genotyped donors. Rather than drawing on any new phenotypic data, the later analysis identified candidate immune exposures from TCR beta sequences and the way those sequences occurred across donors. Typing coverage varied by locus: about 620-640 donors for A, B, C, DRB1 and DQB1; under 550 for DQA1; approximately 610 for DPA1; under 490 for DPB1. The study profiled the T cell repertoires of about 640 subjects by immunosequencing and related them to cytomegalovirus serostatus. Donor age, sex, ethnicity and CMV serostatus were compiled together with the repertoire data. In a later genetic analysis, genome-wide SNP genotypes for about 55% of the roughly 670 donors were used, and that subset was treated as a discovery cohort. A later analysis re-analyzed previously published TCR beta repertoires from approximately 700 donors and added high-resolution HLA genotyping to study TCR occurrence patterns. All discovery cohort repertoires had been generated using a single sequencing platform. About 280 gigabases of sequencing data and tens of millions of unique TCR sequences made up an early release that covered under 750 HLA-typed donors. Besides the first cohort of around 670 subjects, a separate validation cohort made up of 90 to 150 different subjects was used. A handful of DR-DQ haplotypes were handled as single units for association and clustering because linkage in the cohort was strong. What the authors observed across the whole study: The classifier was reported to diagnose cytomegalovirus status with high specificity and sensitivity in both the original cohort and the validation cohort. A further reported finding was that TCR beta sequences accurately predicted the HLA-A and HLA-B alleles for most subjects in the first cohort. Some IMGT-functional V segments, including TRBV6-2 and TRBV6-3, could not be distinguished by the 87-base-pair reads and were therefore excluded. An association between a missense DCLRE1C variant and V-gene and J-gene trimming of TCR beta chains was found in a later genetic analysis and replicated in an independent cohort. When HLA alleles, especially DR and DQ, strongly co-occurred, TCR associations were difficult to assign to individual alleles. Linkage disequilibrium might explain the correlated functional status among segregating V segments, but an unknown experimental factor could not be excluded. While some public TCRs were present in many individuals, most TCR sequences turned up only very rarely across donors. Broadly in line with IMGT annotations, most TCR beta V segments showed up in productive rearrangements about 90% or about 30% of the time in an earlier analysis of a few hundred of the donors. Because HLA typing was unavailable for some donors at each locus, only the typed subset was used in association tests. In vitro tests confirmed that a few of the cytomegalovirus-associated TCR beta chains recognize cytomegalovirus antigens. Because counts were too low, about 18 rarely observed V segments, including chromosome 9 orphons, were excluded from the earlier analysis of fewer than 650 of the donors. Roughly uniform sequencing depth across donors was assumed in presence/absence analyses, although this assumption may not hold. According to the authors, the approach could potentially be generalized to other disease states and immunological phenotypes. A later analysis found that HLA-associated TCR beta chains were more clonally expanded and had lower generation probabilities than equally common non-associated chains. Most CMV-associated TCR beta chains appeared to be HLA-restricted in a later analysis, and the HLA associations seemed to be driven largely by CMV exposure. In a later analysis, TCR association rates were found to vary across HLA loci, with the most associated TCRs seen for DRB1 alleles and the fewest for HLA-C alleles. At a false discovery rate of 0.05, a later analysis linked about 16,000 TCR beta sequences to specific HLA alleles. A cluster of highly shared sequence variants was judged likely to represent a technical artifact of the sequencing pipeline. Several of the top co-occurrence clusters appeared to be linked to parvovirus B19, influenza, CMV and Epstein-Barr virus, according to a later analysis. A later genetic analysis reported fewer N-insertions in productive TCRs among donors in an Asian-associated ancestry cluster than the approximately 700-donor mean. The study gave a list of some 150 TCR beta chains associated with cytomegalovirus. CMV serostatus was the only immune exposure information available for the cohort. This cohort had only TCR beta chains sequenced, and the lack of alpha or paired-chain data limited which features could be detected.

Library preparation was by the immunoSEQ multiplex PCR assay. For the multiplex PCR, a mixture combining 60 forward primers for TCR Vbeta segments and 13 reverse primers for TCR Jbeta segments was used. A multiplex PCR assay on genomic DNA amplified the CDR3 region of rearranged TCR beta genes. On the Illumina HiSeq System, the amplified TCR beta libraries were sequenced as 87-base-pair reads. The study's processing was this. Across the 666 repertoires, a later analysis counted 75 million to 90 million unique TCR beta chains, 9.5 million to 12 million of which were shared by at least two donors. To remove PCR and sequencing errors, raw reads were error-corrected and collapsed into unique sequences using a nearest-neighbor algorithm that merged closely related sequences. CDR3 sequences were aligned to IMGT reference sequences to assign V, D and J gene segments. For a sequence to be retained, at least a six-nucleotide match to both a V gene segment and a J gene segment was required. Rearrangements were classified as productive when the CDR3 lacked stop codons and remained in frame with V and J, and all other rearrangements were classified as non-productive. CDR3 was defined by IMGT convention, running from the second conserved V-encoded cysteine to the conserved J-encoded phenylalanine. Sequences without an unambiguous match to a single V gene segment were excluded from the earlier analysis of about 630 of the donors. An earlier analysis of some 500 of the donors classified V segments as functional when productive rearrangements were above 56.7% and as segregating when the standard deviation between donors was above 5%. A statistical classification framework was built to diagnose cytomegalovirus status from the catalog of TCR beta chain sequences. V and J gene assignment, in a later analysis, came from comparing TCR nucleotide sequences with IMGT/GENE-DB human TR gene sequences. A later analysis assigned CDR3 sequences and most-parsimonious VDJ recombination scenarios with the TCRdist pipeline. A later analysis defined each TCR beta chain by its CDR3 amino acid sequence plus V-gene family, and excluded reads lacking a unique V-gene family. In a later analysis, around 600 highly shared, low-generation-probability nucleotide sequences were removed to address suspected cross-contamination and a sequencing artifact. A later analysis calculated a clonal expansion index for each public chain from normalized within-repertoire ranks of inferred template counts. A later analysis computed generation probabilities with a VDJ recombination model fitted to out-of-frame rearrangements, and checked the results against IGoR. Hypergeometric tests were used in a later analysis to score TCR-TCR, TCR-HLA and TCR-CMV co-occurrence, with a repertoire-size bias correction applied to the TCR pairs. In a later analysis, false discovery rates were estimated by permuting HLA or CMV assignments 20 times. In a later analysis, co-occurring TCRs were grouped with DBSCAN, and TCRdist sequence similarity was added when clustering was performed within HLA-allele-positive subsets. Co-occurrence clustering excluded repertoires with fewer than 30,000 or more than 120,000 public chains, plus five with anomalous nucleotide sharing. The source is immuneACCESS, and TCRdb retained only in-frame sequences with V and J called. Part of the clones is not carried over; for the studies checked, unresolved V genes explain less than half of this, and the remainder is unexplained. V, J and clone size derive from that table, while D and trimming were established from the DNA sequence. This sample is represented by roughly 200,000 clones; about 80% of them were singletons. Of the sample, over 12% is held by the ten largest clones.

The cohort was made up of about 610 healthy bone marrow donors. At the time of sampling, every cohort member was nominally healthy, though immune exposures that went unrecorded were likely present. The donor tested CMV seropositive and was one of the 289 seropositive cohort members. Every donor gave a peripheral blood sample, and the peripheral blood mononuclear cells from that sample were used for TCR beta sequencing. The Qiagen DNeasy Blood Extraction Kit was used to extract genomic DNA from the blood cell samples. About this clone: Its antigen has not been determined. Per-base qualities were not stored, and no clone one base away is much larger.

The germline V end is reduced by 5 bases and the J end by 3 bases; junction bases left unmatched: 5. The germline V gene (reference sequence) sets CDR1 to LNHNV and CDR2 to YYDKDF. The CDR3 spans 14 residues, from the cysteine through the phenylalanine. The DNA shown is the 42-base CDR3, in frame from base 1. The sequencing input was PBMCs. The rearrangement combines TRBV15 with TRBJ1-1, with 8 junctional bases fitting TRBD1. The TCR sequence derives from a woman in her 30s in good health and CMV-seropositive. The DNA sequence is as follows: TGTGCCACCAGCCGGGGACAGGCCTACACTGAAGCTTTCTTT. It codes for CATSRGQAYTEAFF.